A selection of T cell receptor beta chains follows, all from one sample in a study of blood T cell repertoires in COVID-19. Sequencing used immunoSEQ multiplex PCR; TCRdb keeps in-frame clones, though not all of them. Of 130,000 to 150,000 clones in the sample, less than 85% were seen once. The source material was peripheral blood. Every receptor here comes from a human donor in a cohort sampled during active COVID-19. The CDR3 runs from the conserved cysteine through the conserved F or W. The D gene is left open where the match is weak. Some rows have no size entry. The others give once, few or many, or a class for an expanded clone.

TGCGCCAGCAGCCAAGGGTTACGGGGAGAAAATGAAAAACTGTTTTTT CASSQGLRGENEKLFF TRBV4-1 NA TRBJ1-4 NA
TGTGCCAGCAGCTGGTCCCGGGGTGGCTACACCTTC CASSWSRGGYTF TRBV3-1/TRBV3-2 NA TRBJ1-2 NA
TGTGCCACCAGTGATAGGGGTTCCTACAATGAGCAGTTCTTC CATSDRGSYNEQFF TRBV24-1 NA TRBJ2-1 NA
TGTGCCAGCAGTTTCGTACAGGGTTCCGAGCAGTACTTC CASSFVQGSEQYF TRBV27 NA TRBJ2-7 NA
TGCGCCAGCAGCTTGGGGGCCCCCACAGATACGCAGTATTTT CASSLGAPTDTQYF TRBV5-1 NA TRBJ2-3 NA
TGTGCCAGCAGCAAAGGACAGGGGGCTAATGAAAAACTGTTTTTT CASSKGQGANEKLFF TRBV5-6 NA TRBJ1-4 TRBD1
TGTGCCAGCAGCCAAGGGAACAGGGCCGAGCAGTACTTC CASSQGNRAEQYF TRBV3-1/TRBV3-2 NA TRBJ2-7 NA
TGTGCCAGCAGGGGACTAGCGGGGGAGGGAGAGACCCAGTACTTC CASRGLAGEGETQYF TRBV6-4 NA TRBJ2-5 TRBD2
TGTGCCAGCAGCAAATCCCGGACAGAATCGAGCACAGATACGCAGTATTTT CASSKSRTESSTDTQYF TRBV21-1 NA TRBJ2-3 NA
TGCAGTGCTAAATACAGGGGCAGCTACACCTTC CSAKYRGSYTF TRBV20-1 NA TRBJ1-2 TRBD1
TGTGCCAGCAGCCAAGATGTATTTAACACTGAAGCTTTCTTT CASSQDVFNTEAFF TRBV4-2 NA TRBJ1-1 NA
TGTGCCATCAGGGGGGGGACAGGTCACACCGGGGAGCTGTTTTTT CAIRGGTGHTGELFF TRBV10-3 NA TRBJ2-2 NA
TGTGCCGGCTCAGGGGGTTTTAATGAAAAACTGTTTTTT CAGSGGFNEKLFF TRBV6-6 NA TRBJ1-4 TRBD1
TGTGCCAGCAGCTTAATTGGGAGTTTTAATGAAAAACTGTTTTTT CASSLIGSFNEKLFF TRBV7-3 NA TRBJ1-4 NA
TGTGCCAGCAGTTACGGAGGTGCCCGGGACACTGAAGCTTTCTTT CASSYGGARDTEAFF TRBV6-5 NA TRBJ1-1 NA
TGCGCCAGCAGCTTGGCCGGGGACACCATATATTTT CASSLAGDTIYF TRBV5-1 once TRBJ1-3 NA
TGTGCCAGCAGTTCCAGACAGGACAATGAGCAGTTCTTC CASSSRQDNEQFF TRBV12-3/TRBV12-4 NA TRBJ2-1 NA
TGTGCCAGCAGTTACAATCGAGGACGGGGTCAGCCCCAGCATTTT CASSYNRGRGQPQHF TRBV6-5 NA TRBJ1-5 NA
TGTGCCAGCAGCTTATACCGGTACGAGCAGTACTTC CASSLYRYEQYF TRBV7-2 NA TRBJ2-7 NA
TGTGCCACCAGCAGAGGAGGACTAGCGGGCCAAGAGACCCAGTACTTC CATSRGGLAGQETQYF TRBV15 NA TRBJ2-5 TRBD2
TGTGCCAGCAGCCCGGGGGGCCTAGATAATTCACCCCTCCACTTT CASSPGGLDNSPLHF TRBV28 NA TRBJ1-6 NA
TGTGCCAGTAGTATCACAGGGGGGGGCACTGAAGCTTTCTTT CASSITGGGTEAFF TRBV19 NA TRBJ1-1 TRBD1
TGTGCCAGCGGAGAAACAGGGTACACTGAAGCTTTCTTT CASGETGYTEAFF TRBV7-9 NA TRBJ1-1 NA
TGTGCCAGCAGCTCTAACACCGGGGAGCTGTTTTTT CASSSNTGELFF TRBV7-8 once TRBJ2-2 NA
TGTGCCAGCAGTGAAGGCGGGGTGGACTATGGCTACACCTTC CASSEGGVDYGYTF TRBV25-1 NA TRBJ1-2 NA
TGTGCCAGCAGCGTAGAGTGGGGACAGTCCAATGAGCAGTTCTTC CASSVEWGQSNEQFF TRBV9 NA TRBJ2-1 TRBD1
TGTGCCAGCAGCTATTGGCGGGGGGGCGTCCGGTCCTACGAGCAGTACTTC CASSYWRGGVRSYEQYF TRBV21-1 NA TRBJ2-7 NA
TGTGCCGCTATGGGACAGGGCGAGACCCAGTACTTC CAAMGQGETQYF TRBV30 few TRBJ2-5 TRBD1
TGTGCCAGCAGGGGCAATTACGAGCAGTACTTC CASRGNYEQYF TRBV12-3/TRBV12-4 NA TRBJ2-7 NA
TGTGCCAGTAGCTCGACGGGGACAGGGAGAGATGAAAAACTGTTTTTT CASSSTGTGRDEKLFF TRBV19 once TRBJ1-4 TRBD1
TGTGCCAGCAGCCGGCTACAGGGAGGGGCTTATGGCTACACCTTC CASSRLQGGAYGYTF TRBV6-5 NA TRBJ1-2 NA
TGTGCCAGCAGTCCTAACTTCGCCTTTGGCTACACCTTC CASSPNFAFGYTF TRBV6-5 NA TRBJ1-2 NA
TGTGCCAGCAGCGTATCAAGCGGGGGGGCAGATACGCAGTATTTT CASSVSSGGADTQYF TRBV9 NA TRBJ2-3 TRBD2
TGTGCCAGCAACGGAGGGGCAGGCAATCAGCCCCAGCATTTT CASNGGAGNQPQHF TRBV9 NA TRBJ1-5 NA
TGCGCCAGCAGCTTGTCCCCCACGGGGGACTACACCTTC CASSLSPTGDYTF TRBV5-1 NA TRBJ1-2 NA
TGTGCCAGCAGCCTCCACCGGGACAGGGGGAGAAATGAGCAGTTCTTC CASSLHRDRGRNEQFF TRBV5-5 NA TRBJ2-1 TRBD1
TGTGCCAGCAGTGAACAGACTCTCGGGGCAGATACGCAGTATTTT CASSEQTLGADTQYF TRBV2 NA TRBJ2-3 NA
TGTGCCAGCAGCCGCGAAACAGTTTCCCAGCATTTT CASSRETVSQHF TRBV6-2/TRBV6-3 NA TRBJ1-5 NA
TGTGCCAGCAGCTCAGGGGTAGATAGAATACTCCAAGAGACCCAGTACTTC CASSSGVDRILQETQYF TRBV7-6 NA TRBJ2-5 NA
TGCGCCAGCAGTGACTCCAGGGACAGGGCTTACGAGCAGTACTTC CASSDSRDRAYEQYF TRBV10-1 NA TRBJ2-7 TRBD1
TGTGCCAGCAGTTCCTTAGCGGAGACCCAGTACTTC CASSSLAETQYF TRBV28 NA TRBJ2-5 NA
TGTGCCAGTAGTATTAGTGAGGGTCGAGAGACCCAGTACTTC CASSISEGRETQYF TRBV19 NA TRBJ2-5 NA
TGCGCCAGCAGCCAATATATGAACACTGAAGCTTTCTTT CASSQYMNTEAFF TRBV4-3 NA TRBJ1-1 NA
TGCGCCAGCAGCCCCGGGGGGCCCTACGAGCAGTACTTC CASSPGGPYEQYF TRBV5-1 NA TRBJ2-7 NA
TGTGCCAGCAGCGTAGGTCCTAGCGAGACCCAGTACTTC CASSVGPSETQYF TRBV9 once TRBJ2-5 NA
TGTGCCAGCAGCCACCAAGCGGGGGGACGATACAATGAGCAGTTCTTC CASSHQAGGRYNEQFF TRBV7-6 NA TRBJ2-1 TRBD2
TGTGCCAGCAGCCCCGAGCTTTTTAGCACAGATACGCAGTATTTT CASSPELFSTDTQYF TRBV7-2 NA TRBJ2-3 NA
TGCGCCAGCAGTCAATCTCGCAGGTTCTTAAAGAATCAGCCCCAGCATTTT CASSQSRRFLKNQPQHF TRBV23-1 NA TRBJ1-5 NA
TGTGCCAGTAGTAGGCAAGGGGAGCTGTTTTTT CASSRQGELFF TRBV19 NA TRBJ2-2 NA
TGTGCCAGCAGCCGGGACTCCTACAATGAGCAGTTCTTC CASSRDSYNEQFF TRBV7-9 few TRBJ2-1 NA
TGTGCCAGCAGTCCCGGCGGTGTCGGATCAAATCAGCCCCAGCATTTT CASSPGGVGSNQPQHF TRBV28 NA TRBJ1-5 NA
TGCGCCAGCAGCCAGGAGCTTAGCGGGCCAAGCTCCTACAATGAGCAGTTCTTC CASSQELSGPSSYNEQFF TRBV4-3 NA TRBJ2-1 TRBD2
TGTGCCAGCTCACCTCCCGGTGGGGCCAGAGGAGGGGAGCTGTTTTTT CASSPPGGARGGELFF TRBV18 NA TRBJ2-2 NA